The rows below give T cell receptor beta chains drawn from one sample of a study of CD8 T cells in ankylosing spondylitis. TCRdb passed the 5' RACE reads through MiXCR, listing each CDR3 protein once. This table has roughly 700,000 distinct CDR3 sequences, around 20% appearing once. The sequenced sample consisted of blood, either unsorted or a sorted T cell fraction (not recorded which). All receptors derive from a male donor with ankylosing spondylitis. The CDR3 runs from the conserved cysteine through the conserved F or W.

TRBV7-6,TRBJ2-7,CASSLGCRKVREQYF
TRBV3-1,TRBJ2-5,CASSQAGTSGGKTQYF
TRBV12-3/TRBV12-4,TRBJ2-1,CASIVGGPNNEQFF
TRBV20-1,TRBJ1-2,CSASPPSGYTF
TRBV10-1,TRBJ1-1,CASLPRQANTEAFF
TRBV12-3/TRBV12-4,TRBJ2-7,CASSKTGAYEQYF
TRBV29-1,TRBJ1-4,CSVVAGPDEKLFF
TRBV4-2,TRBJ1-5,CASSQNRGRQPQHF
TRBV12-3/TRBV12-4,TRBJ2-7,CASSPGYHEQYF
TRBV7-2,TRBJ2-7,CASSLEGIKYEQYF
TRBV6-2/TRBV6-3,TRBJ1-2,CASSYVGSSYGYTF
TRBV7-8,TRBJ2-5,CASSLAGTPDPQETQYF
TRBV4-1,TRBJ2-5,CASSPGGALAWETQYF
TRBV4-1,TRBJ2-7,CASSVGDEQYF
TRBV12-3/TRBV12-4,TRBJ2-5,CASSSTVGGWETQYF
TRBV20-1,TRBJ2-7,CSARGQATYEQYF
TRBV18,TRBJ2-2,CASSPWGDLTGELFF